Listed here are 9 T cell receptor beta chains from one sample, sequenced in a study of blood T cell repertoires in COVID-19. Sequencing used immunoSEQ multiplex PCR; TCRdb keeps in-frame clones, though not all of them. The sample has 100,000 to 150,000 clones; 90% are singletons. The sequencing sample was made of peripheral blood. The origin of the receptors is a man between 60 and 70 years old with COVID-19, enrolled during active disease.

The V gene is TRBV4-2, the J gene TRBJ1-2; the match to TRBD1 covers 9 bases. The CDR3 runs to 15 residues. Trimming at V came to 3 bases and at J to 2 bases, leaving 4 bases not matched to a gene. Germline V gene sequence: CDR1 LGHNA, CDR2 YNFKEQ. CDR3 nucleotide sequence: TGTGCCAGCAGCCACCCTGGGACAGGGAACTATGGCTACACCTTC. Encoded protein: CASSHPGTGNYGYTF.

This chain connects TRBV24-1 to TRBJ2-3, with a tentative D call TRBD2 (5 bases). Germline V CDR1 and CDR2: KGHDR, SFDVKD. Trimming cost V 4 bases and J 1 base, with 14 bases left between them. The CDR3 covers 16 residues. CDR3 amino acids: CATSDPTSFGTDTQYF. CDR3 in DNA: TGTGCCACCAGTGACCCCACTAGTTTCGGCACAGATACGCAGTATTTT.

This rearrangement joins TRBV4-2 to TRBJ1-5; D is perhaps TRBD1 (6 bases). The CDR3 extends over 18 amino acids. Germline V gene sequence: CDR1 LGHNA, CDR2 YNFKEQ. Trimming took 1 base from V and 2 from J, leaving 18 bases between them. CDR3 nucleotides: TGTGCCAGCAGCCAAGCTCGGGGACCAGGGGTGGGCAATCAGCCCCAGCATTTT. This sequence encodes CASSQARGPGVGNQPQHF.

The chain carries TRBV29-1 and TRBJ2-7; D may be TRBD2 (6 bases). The germline gives CDR1 SQVTM, CDR2 ANQGSEA. This CDR3 contains 12 residues. V dropped 7 bases and J dropped 5 bases, with 15 bases sitting between them. Written as DNA, the CDR3 is TGCAGCGCTAATTCGGGGGTGGACGAGCAGTACTTC. Translating gives CSANSGVDEQYF.

V and J are TRBV19 and TRBJ2-6; the match to TRBD1 covers 8 bases. CDR3 length: 18 amino acids. The germline CDR1 and CDR2 sequences are LNHDA and SQIVND (reference sequence). V gave up 5 bases and J gave up 2 bases; unmatched junction bases: 11. The DNA for the CDR3 is TGTGCCAGTAGTCGAGGGACAGGCTATAACCCTGGGGCCAACGTCCTGACTTTC. This gives the protein CASSRGTGYNPGANVLTF.

The V gene is TRBV9, the J gene TRBJ2-1, with 14 bases identical to TRBD2. The CDR3 length is 17 residues. V lost 4 bases, J lost 5 bases, and 8 bases stayed unmatched. CDR1 is SGDLS and CDR2 is YYNGEE in the germline V gene. This CDR3 is CASSLGLAGGGDNEQFF. The CDR3 DNA is TGTGCCAGCAGCCTCGGACTAGCGGGAGGTGGGGACAATGAGCAGTTCTTC. Complete variable domain (other parts from reference TRBV9 and TRBJ2-1): DSGVTQTPKHLITATGQRVTLRCSPRSGDLSVYWYQQSLDQGLQFLIQYYNGEERAKGNILERFSAQQFPDLHSELNLSSLELGDSALYFCASSLGLAGGGDNEQFFGPGTRLTVL.

The chain links TRBV6-1 to TRBJ1-4, with D unresolved. V was clipped by 0 bases and J by 2 bases, with 10 bases between them. CDR1 MNHNS and CDR2 SASEGT come from the germline V gene. The CDR3 length is 16 residues. For the CDR3, the DNA is TGTGCCAGCAGTGAAGCGCTAGGAGGGACTAATGAAAAACTGTTTTTT. This encodes CASSEALGGTNEKLFF.

The chain uses TRBV18 and TRBJ1-5; 7 bases fit TRBD1. The length of the CDR3 is 17 residues. The V and J ends lost 6 bases and 2 bases, in that order; junction bases with no gene match: 13. Germline V gene data show CDR1 as KGHSH and CDR2 as LQKENI. The CDR3 is CASSHGQAPGGNQPQHF. In DNA, the CDR3 is TGTGCCAGCTCTCACGGACAGGCTCCAGGAGGCAATCAGCCCCAGCATTTT.

This clone was recorded only once. This chain links TRBV13 with TRBJ2-7; 8 positions agree with TRBD2. The CDR3 loop spans 14 amino acids. Trimming took 6 bases from V and 4 from J; bases not matched to a gene: 8. Germline CDR1 reads PRHDT; CDR2 reads FYEKMQ (reference sequence). CDR3 region: CASRGAGVRYEQYF. The CDR3 bases are TGTGCCAGCAGAGGAGCGGGAGTTCGGTACGAGCAGTACTTC. The full variable domain, with the rest looked up from reference TRBV13 and TRBJ2-7, is AAGVIQSPRHLIKEKRETATLKCYPIPRHDTVYWYQQGPGQDPQFLISFYEKMQSDKGSIPDRFSAQQFSDYHSELNMSSLELGDSALYFCASRGAGVRYEQYFGPGTRLTVT.